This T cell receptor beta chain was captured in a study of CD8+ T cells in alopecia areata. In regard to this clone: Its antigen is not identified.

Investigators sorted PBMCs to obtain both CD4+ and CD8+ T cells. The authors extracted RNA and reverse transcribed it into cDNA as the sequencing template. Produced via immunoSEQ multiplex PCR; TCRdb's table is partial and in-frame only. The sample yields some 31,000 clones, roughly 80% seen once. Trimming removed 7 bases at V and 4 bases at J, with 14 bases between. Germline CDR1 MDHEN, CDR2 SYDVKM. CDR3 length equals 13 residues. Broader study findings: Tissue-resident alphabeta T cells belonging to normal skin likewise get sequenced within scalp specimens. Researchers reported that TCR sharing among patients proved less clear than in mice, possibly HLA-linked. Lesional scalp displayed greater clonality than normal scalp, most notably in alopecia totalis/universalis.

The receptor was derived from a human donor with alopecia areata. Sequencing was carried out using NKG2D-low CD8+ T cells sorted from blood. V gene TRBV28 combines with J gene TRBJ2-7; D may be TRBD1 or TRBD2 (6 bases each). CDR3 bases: TGTGCCAGCACAGCCGGGGGCCTATACGAGCAGTACTTC. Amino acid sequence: CASTAGGLYEQYF.